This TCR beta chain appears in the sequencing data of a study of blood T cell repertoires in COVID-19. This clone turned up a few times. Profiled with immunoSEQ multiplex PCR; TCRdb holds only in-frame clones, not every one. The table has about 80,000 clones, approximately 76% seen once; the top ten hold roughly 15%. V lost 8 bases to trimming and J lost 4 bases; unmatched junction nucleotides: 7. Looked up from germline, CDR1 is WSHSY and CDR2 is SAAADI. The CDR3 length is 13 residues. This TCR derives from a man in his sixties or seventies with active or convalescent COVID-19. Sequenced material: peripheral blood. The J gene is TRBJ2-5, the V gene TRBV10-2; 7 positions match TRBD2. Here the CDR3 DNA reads TGCGCCAGCTCCCCGGGGGGAGGAGAGACCCAGTACTTC. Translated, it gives CASSPGGGETQYF.